Listed here is a single TCR beta chain. What it binds is not known. This specimen includes other DNA sequences encoding the same CDR3. These data originate in a study of siplizumab effects on memory and regulatory T cells. Profiling relied on immunoSEQ multiplex PCR, and the TCRdb table lists in-frame clones only, not all of them. The sample yields 94,000 or so clones, roughly 96% seen once. General observations from the study: Treatment with siplizumab left mappable alloreactive CD4+ clones averaging roughly 70% Treg-derived, compared with 25% to 30% in controls.

The CDR3 loop spans 11 amino acids. The germline gives CDR1 MNHNS, CDR2 SASEGT. V lost 1 base to trimming and J lost 4 bases, with 1 base between them. The sequenced sample consisted of naive CD4+ T cells sorted from blood. This chain links TRBV6-1 with TRBJ1-1, with D unresolved. The receptor comes from a human donor in good health. In DNA, the CDR3 is TGTGCCAGCAGTGAAGGCACTGAAGCTTTCTTT. Translated, it gives CASSEGTEAFF.